One and the same sample provided the 17 T cell receptor beta chains below, sequenced in a study of CD8 T cells in ankylosing spondylitis. Regarding the study as a whole: Ankylosing spondylitis blood appeared to be characterized by a TCR beta motif of under 10 highly homologous variants.

Antigens for these TCRs are unknown. MiXCR was run by TCRdb on the 5' RACE reads, yielding one entry per CDR3 protein. The repertoire has roughly 450,000 distinct CDR3 sequences, roughly 26% of them found once; the top ten carry approximately 1%. The sequenced material came from blood, either unsorted or a sorted T cell fraction (not recorded which). These receptors were taken from a male donor with ankylosing spondylitis.

This clonotype was observed a handful of times. The gene calls are TRBV12-3 or TRBV12-4 and TRBJ1-5; no definite D call. The V end lost 6 bases, the J end lost 4 bases, and 16 bases lay between the germline ends. This CDR3 is 15 amino acids long. The CDR3 coding sequence is TGTGCCAGCAGAACCGACGGCCGGGGTAATCAGCCCCAGCATTTT. Protein: CASRTDGRGNQPQHF.

This clonotype was observed a handful of times. This sequence joins TRBV5-1 and TRBJ1-2; 8 nucleotides line up with TRBD1. The CDR3 sequence is 15 residues long. The trim removed 3 bases at V and 0 bases at J, leaving 4 bases unmatched. Per the germline V gene, CDR1 is SGHRS and CDR2 is YFSETQ. CDR3 sequence: CASSSGGSANYGYTF. The CDR3 region has the DNA TGCGCCAGCAGCTCAGGGGGCAGCGCTAACTATGGCTACACCTTC.

This clonotype was counted only a few times. This chain links TRBV18 with TRBJ1-1; the D is unclear. The CDR3 sequence is 15 residues long. Per the germline V gene, CDR1 is KGHSH and CDR2 is LQKENI. V was cut by 3 bases and J by 4 bases, with 15 bases left in between. The CDR3 protein is CASSPAMVPGTEAFF. As DNA, the CDR3 is TGTGCCAGCTCACCTGCTATGGTTCCAGGCACTGAAGCTTTCTTT.

This clonotype turned up a few times. This rearrangement joins TRBV15 to TRBJ1-1; 7 nucleotides match TRBD1. Germline V CDR1 and CDR2: LNHNV, YYDKDF (reference sequence). CDR3 length: 13 residues. Trimming took 7 bases from V and 1 from J; bases not matched to a gene: 3. The CDR3 loop reads CATMGQQNTEAFF. In nucleotides, the CDR3 is TGTGCCACCATGGGACAGCAGAACACTGAAGCTTTCTTT.

The V call is TRBV10-3, the J call TRBJ2-6; no clear D gene. CDR1 ENHRY and CDR2 SYGVKD come from the germline V gene. The V end was cut by 2 bases, the J end by 12 bases, with 14 bases between. CDR3 size: 14 residues. The CDR3 bases are TGTGCCATCAGTGAGCTCGGGCCCTCGGGCGTCCTGACTTTC. This sequence encodes CAISELGPSGVLTF.

This clonotype was detected ten times or more. The chain carries TRBV18 and TRBJ2-3; unclear D gene. CDR1 is KGHSH, CDR2 LQKENI, per germline. This CDR3 spans 12 amino acids. Trimming left V 3 bases short and J 5 bases short, with 6 bases between. Written as DNA, the CDR3 is TGTGCCAGCTCACCGACGGAAGATACGCAGTATTTT. It yields the protein CASSPTEDTQYF.

The chain uses TRBV20-1 and TRBJ1-4; D is unclear. V dropped 1 base and J dropped 8 bases, with 11 bases sitting between them. This CDR3 contains 13 residues. The V gene's germline CDR1 is DFQATT and CDR2 SNEGSKA (reference sequence). CDR3 protein: CSARVPLGEKLFF. The CDR3 nucleotides are TGCAGTGCTAGAGTCCCCTTGGGGGAAAAACTGTTTTTT.

In its sample, this clonotype was seen a few times. The chain links TRBV5-1 to TRBJ2-3; 9 positions match TRBD2. Unmatched junction bases numbered 11, after V lost 4 bases and J lost 5 bases. The CDR3 length is 16 residues. In germline, CDR1 is SGHRS, CDR2 YFSETQ. The CDR3 DNA reads TGCGCCAGCAGCCTGGAGACTAGCGGAGATGGAGATACGCAGTATTTT. Encoded protein: CASSLETSGDGDTQYF.

This clonotype has just one count. The chain has TRBV3-1 and TRBJ2-7, with D possibly being TRBD2 (5 bases). CDR3 length: 16 residues. The germline V gene has CDR1 LGHDT and CDR2 YNNKEL (reference sequence). Deletions cut 1 base from V and 4 bases from J, with 17 bases between. The CDR3 protein is CASSQGAERRGYEQYF. The CDR3 DNA sequence: TGTGCCAGCAGCCAAGGGGCGGAGCGGAGAGGATACGAGCAGTACTTC.

The chain carries TRBV24-1 and TRBJ2-2, with D perhaps TRBD1 or TRBD2 (5 bases each). Germline V gene data show CDR1 as KGHDR and CDR2 as SFDVKD. Trimming took off 7 bases at V and 10 bases at J, with 15 bases between the two ends. The CDR3 covers 13 residues. CDR3 sequence reads: CATRGTASEELFF. As DNA, the CDR3 is TGTGCCACCAGGGGGACCGCGAGTGAGGAGCTGTTTTTT.

The V gene is TRBV4-1, the J gene TRBJ2-6; D may be TRBD1 or TRBD2 (6 bases each). The V end lost 2 bases, the J end lost 0 bases, and 11 bases lay between the germline ends. Germline lookup yields CDR1 MGHRA and CDR2 YSYEKL. The length of the CDR3 is 17 residues. DNA of the CDR3: TGCGCCAGCAGCCAAAACCCGGGGGCCTCTGGGGCCAACGTCCTGACTTTC. It specifies CASSQNPGASGANVLTF.

The chain links TRBV20-1 to TRBJ2-4, with D maybe TRBD2 (6 bases). Between the trimmed V and J ends, which lost 3 bases and 5 bases, there was a span of 14 bases. Germline V CDR1 and CDR2: DFQATT, SNEGSKA (reference sequence). This CDR3 contains 14 residues. CDR3: CSARSREFENIQYF. CDR3 DNA: TGCAGTGCTAGGTCCCGGGAGTTCGAAAACATTCAGTACTTC.

This clonotype was picked up a small number of times. This chain uses TRBV11-2 with TRBJ2-3; D possibly corresponds to TRBD2 (5 bases). V was trimmed by 0 bases and J by 5 bases, leaving 12 bases between them. This CDR3 has 15 amino acids. Per germline, CDR1 SGHAT and CDR2 FQNNGV. CDR3 amino acids: CASSLDHGAVDTQYF. The CDR3 DNA follows: TGTGCCAGCAGCTTAGACCACGGAGCGGTAGATACGCAGTATTTT.

The rearrangement joins TRBV5-1 to TRBJ1-1; D gene ambiguous. Trimming removed 2 bases from V and 5 bases from J, with 13 bases in between. The length of the CDR3 is 14 residues. Germline lookup yields CDR1 SGHRS and CDR2 YFSETQ. For the CDR3, the DNA is TGCGCCAGCAGCTTCGTGGGTATAGGTACTGAAGCTTTCTTT. It is translated as CASSFVGIGTEAFF.

The J gene is TRBJ2-2, the V gene TRBV6-1, with a possible D match to TRBD2 (6 bases). V gave up 6 bases and J gave up 2 bases, with 13 bases separating them. Germline V gene data show CDR1 as MNHNS and CDR2 as SASEGT. The CDR3 loop spans 15 amino acids. CDR3 in DNA: TGTGCCAGCAGGAAGGGGACTTATAACACCGGGGAGCTGTTTTTT. It yields the protein CASRKGTYNTGELFF.

This chain connects TRBV6-2 or TRBV6-3 to TRBJ1-2, with no clear D. With 0 bases removed from V and 8 bases from J, the gap between germline ends came to 13 bases. The length of the CDR3 is 14 residues. The germline V gene encodes CDR1 MNHEY and CDR2 SVGEGT. The DNA for the CDR3 is TGTGCCAGCAGTTACTCGGGCACCCTCGTCGGCTACACCTTC. Translating gives CASSYSGTLVGYTF.

The table lists this clonotype with a few counts. The chain uses TRBV9 and TRBJ2-2; 11 positions match TRBD1. Germline values: CDR1 SGDLS, CDR2 YYNGEE. The V gene end was trimmed by 1 base and the J gene end by 5 bases; junction bases not matched to a gene: 7. The CDR3 has 17 amino acids. The CDR3 nucleotides are TGTGCCAGCAGCGTATCGGCGGGGACAGGGGGGACCGGGGAGCTGTTTTTT. It is translated as CASSVSAGTGGTGELFF.